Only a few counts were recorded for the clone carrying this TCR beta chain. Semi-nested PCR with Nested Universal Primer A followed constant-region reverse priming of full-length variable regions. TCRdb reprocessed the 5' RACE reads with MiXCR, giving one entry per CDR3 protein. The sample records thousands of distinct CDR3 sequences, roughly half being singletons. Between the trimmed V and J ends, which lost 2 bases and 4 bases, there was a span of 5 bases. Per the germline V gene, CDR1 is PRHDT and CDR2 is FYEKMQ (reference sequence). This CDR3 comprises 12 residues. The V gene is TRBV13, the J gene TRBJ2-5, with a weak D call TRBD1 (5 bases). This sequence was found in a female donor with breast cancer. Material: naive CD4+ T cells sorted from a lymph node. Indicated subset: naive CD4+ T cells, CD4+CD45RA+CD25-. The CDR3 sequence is CASSLRGETQYF. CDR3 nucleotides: TGTGCCAGCAGCTTAAGGGGAGAGACCCAGTACTTC. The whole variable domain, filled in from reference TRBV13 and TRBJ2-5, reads AAGVIQSPRHLIKEKRETATLKCYPIPRHDTVYWYQQGPGQDPQFLISFYEKMQSDKGSIPDRFSAQQFSDYHSELNMSSLELGDSALYFCASSLRGETQYFGPGTRLLVL.